This entry lists 24 T cell receptor beta chains sequenced from one sample in a study of spatial heterogeneity in lung cancer. Study results and limitations: In tumors, expanded intratumoral alpha and beta TCR counts tracked mutation counts.

These TCRs' antigens remain unknown. Via MiXCR, TCRdb re-called the 5' RACE reads, giving one row per CDR3 protein. The profile shows approximately 7,000 distinct CDR3 sequences, roughly an eighth of them singletons. The time point here: sample taken at primary tumor resection. Here the sequenced sample was lung tumor tissue, taken at surgery. All receptors derive from a male donor with early-stage non-small cell lung cancer.

In its sample, this clonotype was seen many times. This beta chain is a stray sequence in a library constructed for alpha chains; its clone size is not meaningful. The CDR3 bases are TGCGCCAGCAGTGGACAGGGGGTTGACACCGGGGAGCTGTTTTTT. Its translation: CASSGQGVDTGELFF. The chain couples TRBV10-2 to TRBJ2-2; 9 nucleotides line up with TRBD1. V shed 4 bases, J shed 3 bases, and the junction held 3 bases outside the gene matches. Germline lookup yields CDR1 WSHSY and CDR2 SAAADI. The CDR3 is 15 amino acids.

By sample share, this clonotype is medium-sized. This beta chain is a stray sequence in a library constructed for alpha chains; its clone size is not meaningful. The V call is TRBV5-1, the J call TRBJ2-7; 10 positions match TRBD2. There are 18 residues in the CDR3. Germline CDR1 SGHRS, CDR2 YFSETQ. The junction had 14 bases not matched to a gene; V was cut back by 5 bases and J by 0 bases. The DNA of the CDR3 is TGCGCCAGCAGATGGAATCCTAGCGGGGGAACCCTCTCCTACGAGCAGTACTTC. Translated: CASRWNPSGGTLSYEQYF.

To note about this clonotype: This beta chain is an unintended read in a library built for alpha chains; its size means little. CDR3 region: CSARGDSTTYEQYF. In nucleotides, the CDR3 is TGCAGTGCTAGAGGGGACTCCACTACCTACGAGCAGTACTTC. V gene TRBV20-1 combines with J gene TRBJ2-7, with a weak D call TRBD2 (6 bases). Germline assignment: CDR1 DFQATT and CDR2 SNEGSKA (reference sequence). This CDR3 region has 14 residues. Trimming shortened V by 1 base and J by 2 bases, and 12 bases separated the two germline ends.

This clonotype was seen ten or more times. Little can be read into the size of this beta chain, an off-target read in a library designed for alpha chains. The CDR3 DNA reads TGCGCCAGCAGCTTGGGGGAGTGGAGCACAGATACGCAGTATTTT. Translating it yields CASSLGEWSTDTQYF. The chain carries TRBV5-1 and TRBJ2-3, with D possibly being TRBD2 (5 bases). The CDR3 totals 15 residues. V was cut by 0 bases and J by 0 bases, with 8 bases left in between. The germline CDR1 and CDR2 sequences are SGHRS and YFSETQ. The full variable domain, completed using reference TRBV5-1 and TRBJ2-3, is KAGVTQTPRYLIKTRGQQVTLSCSPISGHRSVSWYQQTPGQGLQFLFEYFSETQRNKGNFPGRFSGRQFSNSRSEMNVSTLELGDSALYLCASSLGEWSTDTQYFGPGTRLTVL.

This clonotype was seen repeatedly, ten times or more. As an off-target read in a library built for alpha chains, this beta chain has a frequency of little significance. The rearrangement joins TRBV5-1 to TRBJ2-3, with D hard to call. Germline V gene data show CDR1 as SGHRS and CDR2 as YFSETQ. The CDR3 has 15 amino acids. Trimming cost V 2 bases and J 0 bases, with 10 bases left between them. The CDR3 DNA sequence: TGCGCCAGCAGCTTAGACGTTGCTAGCACAGATACGCAGTATTTT. It specifies CASSLDVASTDTQYF.

This clonotype was found many times. This beta chain appears as a stray read in a library generated for alpha chains; its size is not informative. The chain joins TRBV5-1 to TRBJ1-5; D possibly corresponds to TRBD1 (5 bases). The V gene lost 1 base and the J gene lost 7 bases, with 9 bases spanning the gap. CDR3 length equals 13 residues. Germline CDR1 SGHRS, CDR2 YFSETQ. In DNA, the CDR3 is TGCGCCAGCAGCTTGTACGGGGCCCAGCCCCAGCATTTT. It codes for CASSLYGAQPQHF.

There are a few counts of this clonotype. This beta chain represents an off-target read in a library built for alpha chains; its size is of limited meaning. The chain couples TRBV9 to TRBJ1-1; D remains ambiguous. Looked up from germline, CDR1 is SGDLS and CDR2 is YYNGEE. This CDR3 is built from 14 residues. V was pared by 0 bases and J by 1 base, with 7 bases between. The CDR3 loop reads CASSVGGRNTEAFF. In DNA form, the CDR3 reads TGTGCCAGCAGCGTAGGAGGACGGAACACTGAAGCTTTCTTT. Full variable domain (rest looked up from reference TRBV9 and TRBJ1-1): DSGVTQTPKHLITATGQRVTLRCSPRSGDLSVYWYQQSLDQGLQFLIQYYNGEERAKGNILERFSAQQFPDLHSELNLSSLELGDSALYFCASSVGGRNTEAFFGQGTRLTVV.

This clonotype was observed many times. This beta chain came through as a stray read in a library set up for alpha chains, and its size says little. CDR3 loop: CSATPSGTSTDTQYF. CDR3 nucleotides: TGCAGTGCTACCCCTAGCGGAACTAGCACAGATACGCAGTATTTT. The V and J genes are TRBV20-1 and TRBJ2-3; 7 nucleotides match TRBD2. There are 15 residues in the CDR3. The germline gives CDR1 DFQATT, CDR2 SNEGSKA (reference sequence). J was trimmed by 0 bases and V by 4 bases; bases with no gene match: 7.

The table lists this clonotype with many counts. Being off target in a library aimed at alpha chains, this beta chain has a size of little meaning. The rearrangement links TRBV12-3 or TRBV12-4 to TRBJ1-2; D uncertain. The ends were cut back, 2 bases at V and 4 bases at J, with 8 bases in the middle. The CDR3 has 13 residues. In DNA, the CDR3 is TGTGCCAGCAGTTTACAGGATTCCTATGGCTACACCTTC. Translated: CASSLQDSYGYTF.

This clonotype was recorded many times. Within a library made for alpha chains, this beta chain is off target, and its count is uninformative. The chain uses TRBV27 and TRBJ1-2; tentatively, D is TRBD1 (5 bases). V dropped 3 bases and J dropped 8 bases, with 13 bases sitting between them. Germline V CDR1 and CDR2: MNHEY, SMNVEV (reference sequence). The CDR3 loop spans 13 amino acids. CDR3 coding DNA: TGTGCCAGCAGTTTCTCCGGGACGCAAGGCTACACCTTC. It encodes CASSFSGTQGYTF.

The sample holds many counts of this clonotype. In a library made to pick up alpha chains, this beta chain is a stray read with a size that means little. The V gene is TRBV19, the J gene TRBJ2-7; D is uncertain. Germline assignment: CDR1 LNHDA and CDR2 SQIVND (reference sequence). This CDR3 has 11 amino acids. The CDR3 here is CLSASYYEQYF. The CDR3 bases are TGTCTGAGTGCCAGCTACTACGAGCAGTACTTC. The variable domain in full, completed from reference TRBV19 and TRBJ2-7, reads DGGITQSPKYLFRKEGQNVTLSCEQNLNHDAMYWYRQDPGQGLRLIYYSQIVNDFQKGDIAEGYSVSREKKESFPLTVTSAQKNPTAFYLCLSASYYEQYFGPGTRLTVT.

This clonotype was recorded many times. This beta chain represents an off-target read in a library built for alpha chains; its size is of limited meaning. This rearrangement joins TRBV20-1 to TRBJ1-1, with a possible D match to TRBD1 (6 bases). CDR1 DFQATT and CDR2 SNEGSKA come from the germline V gene (reference sequence). This CDR3 contains 14 residues. Between the trimmed V and J ends, which lost 3 bases and 0 bases, there was a span of 11 bases. The CDR3, as DNA: TGCAGTGCTAGCCTACAGGGCTTGAACACTGAAGCTTTCTTT. Its protein is CSASLQGLNTEAFF.

This clonotype counts as medium-sized (0.01 to 0.1%). In a library made to pick up alpha chains, this beta chain is a stray read with a size that means little. The J gene is TRBJ1-5, the V gene TRBV7-2, with D hard to call. V lost 1 base to trimming and J lost 2 bases, with 6 bases between them. The V gene's germline CDR1 is SGHTA and CDR2 FQGNSA. The CDR3 totals 14 residues. CDR3 region: CASSLVWGNQPQHF. The CDR3 region has the DNA TGTGCCAGCAGCTTAGTATGGGGCAATCAGCCCCAGCATTTT.

Note on this clonotype: Little can be read into the size of this beta chain, an off-target read in a library designed for alpha chains. The chain carries TRBV27 and TRBJ2-7; D unclear. The CDR3 has 14 amino acids. Trimming cost V 5 bases and J 3 bases, with 14 bases left between them. CDR1 is MNHEY and CDR2 is SMNVEV in the germline V gene (reference sequence). The CDR3 region has the DNA TGTGCCAGCAGTGCCCGTTCGACGAGCTACGAGCAGTACTTC. This sequence encodes CASSARSTSYEQYF.

This clonotype is judged medium-sized. A library prepared for alpha chains yielded this beta chain as an off-target read; its size is of little meaning. The V and J genes are TRBV6-1 and TRBJ1-5; 10 nucleotides line up with TRBD1. The V segment lost 6 bases and the J segment 5 bases; nucleotides outside the gene matches: 10. The CDR3 consists of 16 residues. Germline values: CDR1 MNHNS, CDR2 SASEGT. CDR3 amino acids: CASRRPGQGSDQPQHF. The CDR3 DNA sequence: TGTGCCAGCAGGAGACCGGGACAGGGGTCGGATCAGCCCCAGCATTTT.

At least ten counts were recorded for this clonotype. Little can be read into the size of this beta chain, an off-target read in a library designed for alpha chains. The chain is built from TRBV29-1 and TRBJ2-3; tentative D call: TRBD2 (6 bases). V lost 7 bases to trimming and J lost 6 bases, with 17 bases between them. CDR1 SQVTM and CDR2 ANQGSEA come from the germline V gene. CDR3 length: 13 amino acids. CDR3: CSAESRGTDTQYF. The CDR3 nucleotides are TGCAGCGCCGAGTCCCGGGGGACGGATACGCAGTATTTT.

This clonotype was recorded at least ten times. Since it is a stray read in a library aimed at alpha chains, this beta chain has a size that is not meaningful. This sequence joins TRBV5-4 and TRBJ2-3, with 7 bases fitting TRBD2. CDR1 is SGHNT, CDR2 YYREEE, per germline (reference sequence). V lost 2 bases, J lost 7 bases, and 13 bases stayed unmatched. CDR3 length equals 16 residues. CDR3 amino acids: CASSLSPSAGENTQYF. The CDR3 DNA reads TGTGCCAGCAGCTTATCCCCTTCTGCGGGGGAGAATACGCAGTATTTT.

At least ten counts were recorded for this clonotype. Because this beta chain is a stray read in a library intended to capture alpha chains, its abundance should not be given much weight. The chain joins TRBV7-2 to TRBJ1-6, with D possibly matching TRBD1 (5 bases). This CDR3 has 14 amino acids. Per germline, CDR1 SGHTA and CDR2 FQGNSA. This CDR3 reads CASADSLYNSPLHF. CDR3 in DNA: TGTGCTTCCGCCGACAGTTTGTATAATTCACCCCTCCACTTT.

About this clonotype: This beta chain represents an off-target read in a library built for alpha chains; its size is of limited meaning. The CDR3 sequence: CASSSRGADQPQHF. Written as DNA, the CDR3 is TGTGCCAGCAGCTCCCGGGGGGCAGATCAGCCCCAGCATTTT. The chain links TRBV6-1 to TRBJ1-5, with a possible D match to TRBD1 (6 bases). The CDR3 sequence is 14 residues long. From germline, CDR1 is MNHNS and CDR2 SASEGT. V was pared by 6 bases and J by 5 bases, with 14 bases between.

The sample holds many counts of this clonotype. This beta chain is an unintended read in a library built for alpha chains; its size means little. The chain combines TRBV10-3 with TRBJ2-5; TRBD2 agrees at 7 bases. Germline CDR1 and CDR2: ENHRY and SYGVKD. With V trimmed by 2 bases and J by 2 bases, 2 bases remained unmatched. The CDR3 sequence is 14 residues long. CDR3 sequence (DNA): TGTGCCATCAGTGAGCTAGCGGCTCAAGAGACCCAGTACTTC. Translating it yields CAISELAAQETQYF.

There are many counts of this clonotype. This beta chain represents an off-target read in a library built for alpha chains; its size is of limited meaning. The chain combines TRBV5-4 with TRBJ2-5; TRBD2 agrees at 13 bases. The CDR3 consists of 16 residues. J lost 3 bases, V lost 3 bases, and 5 bases had no gene match. Germline assignment: CDR1 SGHNT and CDR2 YYREEE (reference sequence). The CDR3 protein is CASSSATSGREETQYF. As DNA, the CDR3 is TGTGCCAGCAGCTCCGCTACTAGCGGGAGGGAAGAGACCCAGTACTTC.

For this clonotype: With the library built for alpha chains, this beta chain is off target and its frequency is not meaningful. The rearrangement uses TRBV7-2 and TRBJ2-5; tentative D call: TRBD1 (5 bases). The CDR3 has 15 amino acids. CDR1 SGHTA and CDR2 FQGNSA come from the germline V gene. The V and J ends lost 5 bases and 2 bases respectively, with 15 bases between them. The CDR3 loop reads CASSKSLGLQETQYF. The CDR3, as DNA: TGTGCCAGCAGCAAAAGCCTGGGGCTGCAAGAGACCCAGTACTTC. The whole variable domain, filled in from reference TRBV7-2 and TRBJ2-5, reads GAGVSQSPSNKVTEKGKDVELRCDPISGHTALYWYRQSLGQGLEFLIYFQGNSAPDKSGLPSDRFSAERTGGSVSTLTIQRTQQEDSAVYLCASSKSLGLQETQYFGPGTRLLVL.

Points on this clonotype: Because this beta chain is a stray read in a library intended to capture alpha chains, its abundance should not be given much weight. This sequence joins TRBV29-1 and TRBJ2-7; no reliable D call. There are 10 residues in the CDR3. CDR1 is SQVTM, CDR2 ANQGSEA, per germline. The germline V and J ends were trimmed by 5 bases and 3 bases, with 5 bases remaining between them. The CDR3 DNA is TGCAGCGTTCAAAACTACGAGCAGTACTTC. Its protein is CSVQNYEQYF.

By share, this clonotype ranks as medium-sized. Because this beta chain is a stray read in a library intended to capture alpha chains, its abundance should not be given much weight. The chain combines TRBV5-1 with TRBJ1-1; D unresolved. This CDR3 contains 12 residues. Germline values: CDR1 SGHRS, CDR2 YFSETQ. V lost 1 base and J lost 11, with 12 bases in between. CDR3 region: CASSLMAGGAFF. In nucleotides, the CDR3 is TGCGCCAGCAGCTTGATGGCAGGAGGGGCTTTCTTT.